A single sample gave rise to the 7 T cell receptor beta chains below, sequenced in a study of hypomethylating agent response in myelodysplastic syndrome. The protocol was immunoSEQ multiplex PCR, while the TCRdb copy is restricted to in-frame clones and leaves out a portion. There are about 5,400 clones in the sample; 88% occur only once, and roughly a tenth lies in the top ten. The specimen comprised bone marrow, sampled before or after starting hypomethylating agent treatment for myelodysplastic syndrome (not recorded which). These receptor sequences come from a human donor with myelodysplastic syndrome.

The chain employs TRBV29-1 and TRBJ2-7, with 7 nucleotides matching TRBD1. CDR3 length: 14 residues. Germline V lookup: CDR1 SQVTM, CDR2 ANQGSEA. The trim removed 5 bases at V and 2 bases at J, leaving 9 bases unmatched. The CDR3: CSVLDRDRTYEQYF. CDR3 DNA sequence: TGCAGCGTTCTCGACAGGGATAGGACCTACGAGCAGTACTTC.

The rearrangement links TRBV30 to TRBJ2-5, with 7 positions matching TRBD1. The DNA end lines up better with TRBJ2-7; the J call may be wrong. CDR3 length: 13 amino acids. The germline V gene has CDR1 GTSNPN and CDR2 SVGIG (reference sequence). The CDR3 region is CAWSERGPSEQYF. CDR3 in DNA: TGTGCCTGGTCTGAGAGGGGGCCTTCCGAGCAGTACTTC.

This sequence joins TRBV7-2 and TRBJ2-2, with 13 bases that match TRBD2. The CDR3 totals 16 residues. Germline CDR1 reads SGHTA; CDR2 reads FQGNSA. J was trimmed by 5 bases and V by 3 bases; bases with no gene match: 3. This CDR3 reads CASSFRLAGGTGELFF. DNA of the CDR3: TGTGCCAGCAGCTTTAGACTAGCGGGGGGAACCGGGGAGCTGTTTTTT.

The chain couples TRBV5-6 to TRBJ1-6, with D tentatively TRBD1 (6 bases). The V end lost 4 bases, the J end lost 9 bases, and 14 bases lay between the germline ends. This CDR3 comprises 14 residues. CDR1 and CDR2 (germline): SGHDT, YYEEEE. CDR3 residues: CASSTGQSGSPLHF. The CDR3 DNA is TGTGCCAGCAGCACAGGACAGTCGGGTTCACCCCTCCACTTT.

This clone was observed a few times. The chain couples TRBV30 to TRBJ1-6; a weak D match, TRBD1 (5 bases). This CDR3 region has 15 residues. The germline V gene encodes CDR1 GTSNPN and CDR2 SVGIG (reference sequence). Between the trimmed V and J ends, which lost 4 bases and 0 bases, there was a span of 10 bases. CDR3 nucleotides: TGTGCCTGGAAACCCGACAGCTCCTATAATTCACCCCTCCACTTT. Its translation is CAWKPDSSYNSPLHF.

The rearrangement joins TRBV25-1 to TRBJ2-7, with 7 bases identical to TRBD2. The V gene end was trimmed by 7 bases and the J gene end by 0 bases; junction bases not matched to a gene: 3. Germline CDR1 MGHDK, CDR2 SYGVNS. The CDR3 totals 13 residues. In DNA form, the CDR3 reads TGTGCCAGCACAAGCGGGGTCTCCTACGAGCAGTACTTC. The encoded protein is CASTSGVSYEQYF.

A single count supports this clone. The V gene is TRBV19, the J gene TRBJ1-5; the D is unclear. Deletions cut 8 bases from V and 2 bases from J, with 13 bases between. The length of the CDR3 is 14 residues. Germline CDR1 is LNHDA and CDR2 is SQIVND (reference sequence). DNA for the CDR3: TGTGCCAGTGGAGGTCGGGGAGGCAATCAGCCCCAGCATTTT. Its protein is CASGGRGGNQPQHF.